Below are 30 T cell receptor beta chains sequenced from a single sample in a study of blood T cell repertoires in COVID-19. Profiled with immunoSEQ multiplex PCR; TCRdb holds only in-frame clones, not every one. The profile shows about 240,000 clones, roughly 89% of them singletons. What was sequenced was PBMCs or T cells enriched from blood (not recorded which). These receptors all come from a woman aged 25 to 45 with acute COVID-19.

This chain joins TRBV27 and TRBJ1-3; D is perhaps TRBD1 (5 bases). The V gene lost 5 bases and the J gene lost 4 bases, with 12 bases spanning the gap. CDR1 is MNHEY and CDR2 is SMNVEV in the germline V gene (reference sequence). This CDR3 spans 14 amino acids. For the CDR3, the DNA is TGTGCCAGCAGTCATGGGGGGTCCGGAAACACCATATATTTT. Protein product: CASSHGGSGNTIYF.

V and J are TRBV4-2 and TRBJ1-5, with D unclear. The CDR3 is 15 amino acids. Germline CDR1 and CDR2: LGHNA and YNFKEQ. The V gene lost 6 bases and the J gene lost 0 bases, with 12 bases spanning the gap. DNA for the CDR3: TGTGCCAGCAGTCAATTAGTATATAGCAATCAGCCCCAGCATTTT. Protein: CASSQLVYSNQPQHF.

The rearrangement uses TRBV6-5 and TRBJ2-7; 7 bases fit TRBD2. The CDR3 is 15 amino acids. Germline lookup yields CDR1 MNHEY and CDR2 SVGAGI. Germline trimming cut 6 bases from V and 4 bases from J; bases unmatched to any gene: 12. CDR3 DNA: TGTGCCAGCAGCCACGGGGAGGGGCTGACTTACGAGCAGTACTTC. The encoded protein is CASSHGEGLTYEQYF.

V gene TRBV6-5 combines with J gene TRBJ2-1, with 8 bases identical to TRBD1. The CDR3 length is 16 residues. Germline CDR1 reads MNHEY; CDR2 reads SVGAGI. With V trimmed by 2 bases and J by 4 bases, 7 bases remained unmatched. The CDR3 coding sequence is TGTGCCAGCAGTTACGACCGGGACAGGTATTACAATGAGCAGTTCTTC. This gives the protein CASSYDRDRYYNEQFF.

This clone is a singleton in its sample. CDR3 region: CASSPDRDRKSGNTIYF. CDR3 in DNA: TGTGCCAGCAGCCCGGACCGGGACAGGAAATCTGGAAACACCATATATTTT. J is TRBJ1-3 and V is TRBV5-4, with 8 bases matching TRBD1. Unmatched junction bases numbered 10, after V lost 4 bases and J lost 1 base. This CDR3 comprises 17 residues. CDR1 is SGHNT, CDR2 YYREEE, per germline (reference sequence). The variable domain in full, with the rest retrieved from reference TRBV5-4 and TRBJ1-3, is ETGVTQSPTHLIKTRGQQVTLRCSSQSGHNTVSWYQQALGQGPQFIFQYYREEENGRGNFPPRFSGLQFPNYSSELNVNALELDDSALYLCASSPDRDRKSGNTIYFGEGSWLTVV.

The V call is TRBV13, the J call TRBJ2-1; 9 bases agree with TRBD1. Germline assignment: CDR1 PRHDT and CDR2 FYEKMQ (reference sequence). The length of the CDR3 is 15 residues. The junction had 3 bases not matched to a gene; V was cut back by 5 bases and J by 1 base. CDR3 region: CASSTDRGSYNEQFF. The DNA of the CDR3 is TGTGCCAGCAGCACGGACAGGGGATCCTACAATGAGCAGTTCTTC.

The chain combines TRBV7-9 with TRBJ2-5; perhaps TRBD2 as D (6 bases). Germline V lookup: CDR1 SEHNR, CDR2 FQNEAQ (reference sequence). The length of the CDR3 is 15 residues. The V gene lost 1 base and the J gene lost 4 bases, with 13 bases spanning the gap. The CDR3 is CASSLGAGRGETQYF. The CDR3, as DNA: TGTGCCAGCAGCTTAGGGGCGGGAAGGGGAGAGACCCAGTACTTC.

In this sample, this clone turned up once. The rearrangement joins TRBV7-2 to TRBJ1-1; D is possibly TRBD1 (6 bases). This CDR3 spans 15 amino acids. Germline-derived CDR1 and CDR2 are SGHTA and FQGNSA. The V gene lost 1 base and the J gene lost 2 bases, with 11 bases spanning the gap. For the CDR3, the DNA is TGTGCCAGCAGCTTAGGCGCAGGGGATAACACTGAAGCTTTCTTT. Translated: CASSLGAGDNTEAFF.

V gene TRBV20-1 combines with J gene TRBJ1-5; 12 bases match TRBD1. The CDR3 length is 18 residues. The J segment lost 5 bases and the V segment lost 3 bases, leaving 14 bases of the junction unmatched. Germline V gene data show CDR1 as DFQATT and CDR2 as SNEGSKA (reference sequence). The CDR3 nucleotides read TGCAGTGCTAGTCCCCCTCTTACCGGGACAGGGGGCGATCAGCCCCAGCATTTT. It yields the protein CSASPPLTGTGGDQPQHF.

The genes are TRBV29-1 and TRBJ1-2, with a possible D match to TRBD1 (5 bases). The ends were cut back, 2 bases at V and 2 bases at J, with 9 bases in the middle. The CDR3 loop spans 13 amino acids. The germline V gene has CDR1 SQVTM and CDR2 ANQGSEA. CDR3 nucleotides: TGCAGCGTTGAAAACCCAGGGAACTATGGCTACACCTTC. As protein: CSVENPGNYGYTF.

The CDR3 DNA follows: TGTGCCAGCAGCTTAAGCTCGGGACAGTCGGCTGAGCAGTTCTTC. This translates into CASSLSSGQSAEQFF. This rearrangement joins TRBV11-3 to TRBJ2-1, with 7 bases lining up with TRBD1. There are 15 residues in the CDR3. Germline V CDR1 and CDR2: SGHNT, YENEEA. The V segment lost 2 bases and the J segment 9 bases; nucleotides outside the gene matches: 10.

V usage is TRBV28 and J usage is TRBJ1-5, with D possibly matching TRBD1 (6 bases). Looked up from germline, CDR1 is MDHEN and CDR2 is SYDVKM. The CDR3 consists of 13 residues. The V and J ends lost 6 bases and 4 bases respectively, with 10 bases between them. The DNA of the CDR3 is TGTGCCAGCAGACTGGACAGAAATCAGCCCCAGCATTTT. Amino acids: CASRLDRNQPQHF.

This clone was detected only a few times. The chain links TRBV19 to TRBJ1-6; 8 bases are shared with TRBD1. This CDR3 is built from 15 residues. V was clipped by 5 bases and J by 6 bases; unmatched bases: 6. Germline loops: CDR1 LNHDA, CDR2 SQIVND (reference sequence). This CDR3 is CASSARTGSNSPLHF. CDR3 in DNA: TGTGCCAGTAGTGCAAGGACAGGGAGTAATTCACCCCTCCACTTT. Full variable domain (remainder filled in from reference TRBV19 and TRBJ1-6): DGGITQSPKYLFRKEGQNVTLSCEQNLNHDAMYWYRQDPGQGLRLIYYSQIVNDFQKGDIAEGYSVSREKKESFPLTVTSAQKNPTAFYLCASSARTGSNSPLHFGNGTRLTVT.

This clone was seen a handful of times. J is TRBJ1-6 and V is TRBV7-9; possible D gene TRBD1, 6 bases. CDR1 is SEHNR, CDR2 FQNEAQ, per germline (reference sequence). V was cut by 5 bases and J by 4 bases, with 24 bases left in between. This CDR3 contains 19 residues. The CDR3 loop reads CASSHPGYRANMYNSPLHF. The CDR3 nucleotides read TGTGCCAGCAGCCACCCGGGGTACAGGGCAAATATGTATAATTCACCCCTCCACTTT. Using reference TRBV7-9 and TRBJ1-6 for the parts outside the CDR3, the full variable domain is DTGVSQNPRHKITKRGQNVTFRCDPISEHNRLYWYRQTLGQGPEFLTYFQNEAQLEKSRLLSDRFSAERPKGSFSTLEIQRTEQGDSAMYLCASSHPGYRANMYNSPLHFGNGTRLTVT.

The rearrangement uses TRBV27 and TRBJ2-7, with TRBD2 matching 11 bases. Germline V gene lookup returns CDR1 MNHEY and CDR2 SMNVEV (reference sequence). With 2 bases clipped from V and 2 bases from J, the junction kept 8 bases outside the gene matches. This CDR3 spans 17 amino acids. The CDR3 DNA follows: TGTGCCAGCAGTTTACTAGCGGGGGGAACCTCTGCCTACGAGCAGTACTTC. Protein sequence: CASSLLAGGTSAYEQYF.

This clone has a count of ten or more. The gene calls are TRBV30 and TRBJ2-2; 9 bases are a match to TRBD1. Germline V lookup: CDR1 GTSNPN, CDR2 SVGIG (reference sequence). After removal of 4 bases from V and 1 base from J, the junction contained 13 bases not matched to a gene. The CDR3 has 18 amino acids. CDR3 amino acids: CAWKGDRVAHGNTGELFF. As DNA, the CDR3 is TGTGCCTGGAAAGGGGACAGGGTCGCCCACGGGAACACCGGGGAGCTGTTTTTT.

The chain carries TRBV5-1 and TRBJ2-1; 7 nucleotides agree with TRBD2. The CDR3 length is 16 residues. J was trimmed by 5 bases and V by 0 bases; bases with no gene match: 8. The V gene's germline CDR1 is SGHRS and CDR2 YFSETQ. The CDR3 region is CASSLAGEGTDNEQFF. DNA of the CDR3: TGCGCCAGCAGCTTGGCCGGGGAGGGGACGGACAATGAGCAGTTCTTC.

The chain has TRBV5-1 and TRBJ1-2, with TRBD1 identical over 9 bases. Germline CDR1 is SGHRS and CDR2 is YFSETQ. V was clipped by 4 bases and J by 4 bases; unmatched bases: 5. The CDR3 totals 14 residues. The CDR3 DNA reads TGCGCCAGCAGCACCCCGACAGGGGGCTATGGCTACACCTTC. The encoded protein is CASSTPTGGYGYTF.

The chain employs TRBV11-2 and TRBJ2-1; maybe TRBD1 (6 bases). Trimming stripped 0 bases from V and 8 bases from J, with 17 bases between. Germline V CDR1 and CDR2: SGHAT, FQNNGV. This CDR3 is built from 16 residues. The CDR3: CASSLDTLIQGHEQFF. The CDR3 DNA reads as TGTGCCAGCAGCTTAGATACCCTAATACAGGGACATGAGCAGTTCTTC.

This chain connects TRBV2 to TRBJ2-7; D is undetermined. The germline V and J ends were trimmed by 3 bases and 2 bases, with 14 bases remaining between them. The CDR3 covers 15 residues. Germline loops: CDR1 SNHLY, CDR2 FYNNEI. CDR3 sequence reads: CASSDPPPRTYEQYF. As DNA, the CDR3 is TGTGCCAGCAGTGATCCGCCCCCCAGGACCTACGAGCAGTACTTC.

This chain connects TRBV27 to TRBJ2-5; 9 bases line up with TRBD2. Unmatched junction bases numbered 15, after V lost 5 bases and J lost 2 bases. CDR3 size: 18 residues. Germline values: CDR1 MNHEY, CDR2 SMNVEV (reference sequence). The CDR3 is CASSLSGGTTLTQETQYF. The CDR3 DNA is TGTGCCAGCAGTCTAAGCGGGGGGACAACATTAACACAAGAGACCCAGTACTTC.

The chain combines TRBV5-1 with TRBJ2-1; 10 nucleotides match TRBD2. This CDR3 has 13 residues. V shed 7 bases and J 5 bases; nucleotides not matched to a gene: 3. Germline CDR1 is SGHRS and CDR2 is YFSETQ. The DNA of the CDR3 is TGCGCCAGCTCCGGACTAGCGGACAATGAGCAGTTCTTC. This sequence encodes CASSGLADNEQFF.

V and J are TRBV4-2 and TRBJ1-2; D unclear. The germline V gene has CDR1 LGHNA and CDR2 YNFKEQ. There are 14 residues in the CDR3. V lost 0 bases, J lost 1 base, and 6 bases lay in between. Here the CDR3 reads CASSQDANNYGYTF. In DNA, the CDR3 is TGTGCCAGCAGCCAAGATGCTAATAACTATGGCTACACCTTC.

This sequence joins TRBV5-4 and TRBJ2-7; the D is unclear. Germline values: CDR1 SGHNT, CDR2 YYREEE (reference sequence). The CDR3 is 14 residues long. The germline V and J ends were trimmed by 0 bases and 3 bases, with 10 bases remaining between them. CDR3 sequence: CASSLDRANYEQYF. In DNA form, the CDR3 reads TGTGCCAGCAGCTTGGACCGCGCCAACTACGAGCAGTACTTC.

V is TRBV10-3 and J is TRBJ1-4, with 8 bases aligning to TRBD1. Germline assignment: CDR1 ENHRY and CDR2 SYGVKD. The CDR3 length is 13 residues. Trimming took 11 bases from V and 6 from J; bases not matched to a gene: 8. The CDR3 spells CASSDREDEKLFF. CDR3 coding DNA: TGTGCCTCATCGGACAGGGAAGATGAAAAACTGTTTTTT.

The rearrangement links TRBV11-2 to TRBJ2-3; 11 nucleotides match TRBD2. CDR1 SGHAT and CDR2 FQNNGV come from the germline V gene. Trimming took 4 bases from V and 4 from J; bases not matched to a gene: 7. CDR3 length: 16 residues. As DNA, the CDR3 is TGTGCCAGCAGCTCCTTGGGTAGCGGGGGGGCAGATACGCAGTATTTT. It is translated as CASSSLGSGGADTQYF.

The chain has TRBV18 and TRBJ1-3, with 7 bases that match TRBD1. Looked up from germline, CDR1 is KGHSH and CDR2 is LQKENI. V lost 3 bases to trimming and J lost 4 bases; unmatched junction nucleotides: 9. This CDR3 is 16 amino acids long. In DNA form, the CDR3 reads TGTGCCAGCTCACCCCGGACAGGCAATACAGGAAACACCATATATTTT. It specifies CASSPRTGNTGNTIYF.

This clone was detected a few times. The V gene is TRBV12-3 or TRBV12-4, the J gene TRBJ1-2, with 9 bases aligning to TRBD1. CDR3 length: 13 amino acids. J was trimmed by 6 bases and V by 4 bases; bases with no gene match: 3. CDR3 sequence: CASSYRDRDGYTF. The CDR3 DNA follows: TGTGCCAGCAGTTACCGGGACAGGGATGGCTACACCTTC.

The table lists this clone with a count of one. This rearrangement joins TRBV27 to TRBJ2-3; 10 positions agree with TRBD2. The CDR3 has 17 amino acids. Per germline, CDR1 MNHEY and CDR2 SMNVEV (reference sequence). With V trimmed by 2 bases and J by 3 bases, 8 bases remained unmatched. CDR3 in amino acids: CASSLLLSGGATDTQYF. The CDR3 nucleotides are TGTGCCAGCAGTTTACTGTTAAGCGGGGGGGCAACAGATACGCAGTATTTT.

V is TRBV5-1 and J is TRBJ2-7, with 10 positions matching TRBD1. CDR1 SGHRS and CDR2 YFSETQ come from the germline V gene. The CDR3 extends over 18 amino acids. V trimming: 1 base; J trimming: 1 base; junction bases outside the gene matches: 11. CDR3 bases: TGCGCCAGCAGCTTGTGGGGCCCGGGACAGGGGATTTCCTACGAGCAGTACTTC. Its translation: CASSLWGPGQGISYEQYF. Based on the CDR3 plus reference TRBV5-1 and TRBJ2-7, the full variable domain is KAGVTQTPRYLIKTRGQQVTLSCSPISGHRSVSWYQQTPGQGLQFLFEYFSETQRNKGNFPGRFSGRQFSNSRSEMNVSTLELGDSALYLCASSLWGPGQGISYEQYFGPGTRLTVT.